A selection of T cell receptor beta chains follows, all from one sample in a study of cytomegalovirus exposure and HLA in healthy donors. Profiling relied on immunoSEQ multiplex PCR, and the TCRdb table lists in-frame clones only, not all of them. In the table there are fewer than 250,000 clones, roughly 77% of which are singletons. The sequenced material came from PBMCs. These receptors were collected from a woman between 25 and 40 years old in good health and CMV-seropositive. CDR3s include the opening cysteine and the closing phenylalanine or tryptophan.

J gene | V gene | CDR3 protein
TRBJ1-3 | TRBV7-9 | CVSSLDSGSGNTIYF
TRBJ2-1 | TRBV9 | CASSVDLPGGRKNEQFF
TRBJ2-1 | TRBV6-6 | CASSALGDPYNEQFF
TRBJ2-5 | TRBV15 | CATSREFSETQYF
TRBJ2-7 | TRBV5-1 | CASSLGGGEQYF
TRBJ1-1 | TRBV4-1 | CASSQGWAGGTEAFF
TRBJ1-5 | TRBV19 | CASSIQGAFQPQHF
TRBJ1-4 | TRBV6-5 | CASSGGQGQHEKLFF
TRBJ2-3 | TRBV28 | CASSLLQGNTDTQYF
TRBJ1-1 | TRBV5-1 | CASRDGPNIEAFF
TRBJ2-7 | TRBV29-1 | CSVTGTFHEQYF
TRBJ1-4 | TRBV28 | CASRLPGTGIEKLFF
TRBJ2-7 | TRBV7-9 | CASRSGGVYEQYF
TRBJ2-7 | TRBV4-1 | CASSQDHPGQGATYEQYF
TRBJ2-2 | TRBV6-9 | CASSYRIAGGYTGELFF
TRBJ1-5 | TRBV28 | CASSGGGGPLQPQHF
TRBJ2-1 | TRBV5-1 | CASSLSGGGREQFF
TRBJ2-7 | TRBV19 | CASSAGTGFYEQYF
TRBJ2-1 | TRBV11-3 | CASSRPRDRRSSNEQFF
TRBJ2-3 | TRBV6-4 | CANPSIFSGSGTDTQYF
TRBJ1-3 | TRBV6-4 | CASTSRTGSGNTIYF
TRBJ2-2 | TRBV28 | CASLLREAGELFF
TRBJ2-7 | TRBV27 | CASSLGGRIYEQYF
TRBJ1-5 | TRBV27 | CASSRTHMTGASNQPQHF
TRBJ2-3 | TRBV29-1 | CSLRTGTEYTQYF
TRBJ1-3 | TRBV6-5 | CASKGPVHTIYF
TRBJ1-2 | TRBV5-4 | CASSGQGAYGYTF
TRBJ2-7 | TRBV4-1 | CASSPEGGRTYEQYF
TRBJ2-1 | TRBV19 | CASRASTGSVGEQFF
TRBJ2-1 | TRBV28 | CASSSLGLAGADEQFF
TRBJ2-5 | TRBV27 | CASSLREGSETQYF
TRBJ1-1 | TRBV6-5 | CASSTGELTEAFF
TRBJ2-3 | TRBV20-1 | CSAQIPLQYF
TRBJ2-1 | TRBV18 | CASSPNRGIEQFF
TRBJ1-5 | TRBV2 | CASSRDRGVQKKEPQHF
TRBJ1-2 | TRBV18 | CASSTRDSFQGDYGYTF
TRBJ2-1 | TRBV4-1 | CASSHRTGTRFF
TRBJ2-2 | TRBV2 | CARMGSGAGELFF
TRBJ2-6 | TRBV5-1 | CASSRTPETNSGANVLTF
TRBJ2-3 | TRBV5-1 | CASSLAASGRMSTDTQYF
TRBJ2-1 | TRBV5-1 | CASSLASGASSYNEQFF
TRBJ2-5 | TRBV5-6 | CASSLLQATQETQYF
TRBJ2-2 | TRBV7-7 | CASSPNPMNTGELFF
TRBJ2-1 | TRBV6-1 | CASSLIGEQFF
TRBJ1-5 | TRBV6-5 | CASSSAEMNQPQHF
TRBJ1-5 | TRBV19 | CASSSGQAFNQPQHF
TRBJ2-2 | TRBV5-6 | CASSFIGGNTGELFF
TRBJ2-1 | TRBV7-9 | CASSHTGTTSNEQFF
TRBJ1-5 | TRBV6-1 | CASSPGGANQPQHF
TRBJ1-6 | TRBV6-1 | CASALADSNSPLHF
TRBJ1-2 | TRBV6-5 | CASSSSAALAYGYTF
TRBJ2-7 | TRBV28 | CASSSRQVSFDEQYF